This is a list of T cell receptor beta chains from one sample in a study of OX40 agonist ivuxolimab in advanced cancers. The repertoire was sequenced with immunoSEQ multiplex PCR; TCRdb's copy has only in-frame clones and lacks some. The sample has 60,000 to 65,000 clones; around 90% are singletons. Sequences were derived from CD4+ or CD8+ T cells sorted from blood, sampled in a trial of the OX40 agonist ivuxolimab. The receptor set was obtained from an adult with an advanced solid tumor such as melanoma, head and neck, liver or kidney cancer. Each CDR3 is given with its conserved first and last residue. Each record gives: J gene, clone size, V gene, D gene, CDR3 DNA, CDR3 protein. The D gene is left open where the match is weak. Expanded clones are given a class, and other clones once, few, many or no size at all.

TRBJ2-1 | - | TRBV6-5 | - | TGTGCCAGCAGTTACGCAGGGAGCTCCTACAATGAGCAGTTCTTC | CASSYAGSSYNEQFF
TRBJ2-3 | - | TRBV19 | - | TGTGCCAGTCGTGGGGACCTCACAGATACGCAGTATTTT | CASRGDLTDTQYF
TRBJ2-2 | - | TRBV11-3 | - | TGTGCCAGCAGCCACCTCTCCGCAAACACCGGGGAGCTGTTTTTT | CASSHLSANTGELFF
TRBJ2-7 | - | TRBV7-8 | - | TGTGCCAGCAGCCTTAGACAGGTGGGCGAGCAGTACTTC | CASSLRQVGEQYF
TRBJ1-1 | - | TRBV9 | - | TGTGCCAGCAGCGTAGGTAGAACCGGCACTGAAGCTTTCTTT | CASSVGRTGTEAFF
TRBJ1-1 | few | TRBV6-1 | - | TGTGCCAGCAGCCCGAACACTGAAGCTTTCTTT | CASSPNTEAFF
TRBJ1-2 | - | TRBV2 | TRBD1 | TGTGCCAGCCCCTCCGGGACAGGGCCCATCGACTATGGCTACACCTTC | CASPSGTGPIDYGYTF
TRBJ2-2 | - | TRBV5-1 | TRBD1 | TGCGCCAGCAGCTCGGGACAGGGCGGCACCGGGGAGCTGTTTTTT | CASSSGQGGTGELFF
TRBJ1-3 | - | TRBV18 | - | TGTGCCAGCTCACAAGCGACAGGCCTAAGAAACACCATATATTTT | CASSQATGLRNTIYF
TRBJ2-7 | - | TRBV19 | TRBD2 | TGTGCCAGTAGCTGGACTAGCGGGTACGAGCAGTACTTC | CASSWTSGYEQYF
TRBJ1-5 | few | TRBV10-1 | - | TGCGCCAGCAGTGTAACTCTAAGTCAGCCCCAGCATTTT | CASSVTLSQPQHF
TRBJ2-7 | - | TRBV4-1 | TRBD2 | TGCGCCAGCAGCCAAGATCTTCTAGCGGGAGTCGGGTACGAGCAGTACTTC | CASSQDLLAGVGYEQYF
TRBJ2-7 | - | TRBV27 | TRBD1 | TGTGCCAGCAGTAGACAGGGAGCCGGCGAGCAGTACTTC | CASSRQGAGEQYF
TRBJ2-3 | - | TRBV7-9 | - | TGTGCCAGCAGCCCCCCCCCATTATCTACCACAGATACGCAGTATTTT | CASSPPPLSTTDTQYF
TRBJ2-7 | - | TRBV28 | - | TGTGCCAGCAGAACGACTAGGCACGAGCAGTACTTC | CASRTTRHEQYF
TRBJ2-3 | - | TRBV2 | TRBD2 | TGTGCCAGCAGTGAGGGCAGCGGGAGGGTCACAGATACGCAGTATTTT | CASSEGSGRVTDTQYF
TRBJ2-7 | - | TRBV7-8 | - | TGTGCCAGCAGCCCTAGATGGGAGAATGGGGAGCAGTACTTC | CASSPRWENGEQYF
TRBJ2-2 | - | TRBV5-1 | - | TGCGCCAGCAGCCCCGGAACAGCGATCACCGGGGAGCTGTTTTTT | CASSPGTAITGELFF
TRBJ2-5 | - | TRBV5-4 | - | TGTGCCAGCAGCGGATACCGGGACACAGAAAAAGGGGAGACCCAGTACTTC | CASSGYRDTEKGETQYF
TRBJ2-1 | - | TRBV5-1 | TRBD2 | TGCGCCAGCAGCTTGGAGGCGGGAGTCTACAATGAGCAGTTCTTC | CASSLEAGVYNEQFF
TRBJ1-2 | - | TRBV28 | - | TGTGCCAGCAGCCAATCTCCCGACTATGGCTACACCTTC | CASSQSPDYGYTF
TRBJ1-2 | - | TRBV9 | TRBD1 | TGTGCCAGCAGCGTTCCCGGGACAGGGGGCAATGGCTACACCTTC | CASSVPGTGGNGYTF
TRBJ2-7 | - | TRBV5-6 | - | TGTGCCAGCAGCTTGGCCGTAACCTACGAGCAGTACTTC | CASSLAVTYEQYF
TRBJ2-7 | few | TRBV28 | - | TGTGCCAGCCGGAGAGGGGCCCCCCCTTACGAGCAGTACTTC | CASRRGAPPYEQYF
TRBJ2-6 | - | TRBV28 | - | TGTGCCAGCAGCCGAAATCTTCTCTCTGGGGCCAACGTCCTGACTTTC | CASSRNLLSGANVLTF
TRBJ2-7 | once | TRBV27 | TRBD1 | TGTGCCAGCAGTCCCAACGACAGGGCGTCCTACGAGCAGTACTTC | CASSPNDRASYEQYF
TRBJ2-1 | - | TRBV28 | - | TGTGCCAGCAGTCCCTATAACGAAGATGAGCAGTTCTTC | CASSPYNEDEQFF
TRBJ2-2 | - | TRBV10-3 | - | TGTGCCATCAGTGCTGTCACCGGGGAGCTGTTTTTT | CAISAVTGELFF
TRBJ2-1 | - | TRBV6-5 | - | TGTGCCAGCAGTCCGACCGGATCTGGTGAGCAGTTCTTC | CASSPTGSGEQFF
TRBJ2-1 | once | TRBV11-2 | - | TGTGCCAGCAGCTTAGGTCTAGCTTACAATGAGCAGTTCTTC | CASSLGLAYNEQFF
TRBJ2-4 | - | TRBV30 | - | TGTGCCGTACAGGGTGAGAGGATTCAGTACTTC | CAVQGERIQYF
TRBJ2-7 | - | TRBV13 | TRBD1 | TGTGCCAGCAGCTTGGACAGGGGCGCCTACGAGCAGTACTTC | CASSLDRGAYEQYF
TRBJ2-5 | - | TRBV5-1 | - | TGCGCCAGCAGCGCCCGGTCCGGGTGGGAGACCCAGTACTTC | CASSARSGWETQYF
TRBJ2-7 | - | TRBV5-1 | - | TGCGCCAGCAGCCCCCGGGGACGGAACTACGAGCAGTACTTC | CASSPRGRNYEQYF
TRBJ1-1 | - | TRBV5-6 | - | TGTGCCAGCAGTCAAGAAGGACGGTTCACTGAAGCTTTCTTT | CASSQEGRFTEAFF
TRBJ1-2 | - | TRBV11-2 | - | TGTGCCAGCAGCAGGGCGGGGGGCTATGGCTACACCTTC | CASSRAGGYGYTF
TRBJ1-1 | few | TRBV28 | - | TGTGCCAGCAGACCCCCTGCTGGGGGAGGGACGCAAGCTTTCTTT | CASRPPAGGGTQAFF
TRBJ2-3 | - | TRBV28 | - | TGTGCCAGCAGTTTACGGGCGCGGACCACAGATACGCAGTATTTT | CASSLRARTTDTQYF
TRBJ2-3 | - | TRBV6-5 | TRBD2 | TGTGCCAGCAGTCGGACTAGCGGTGGCACAGATACGCAGTATTTT | CASSRTSGGTDTQYF
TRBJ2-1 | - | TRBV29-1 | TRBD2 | TGCAGCGTCGTAGCGGGAGGAGCCTACAATGAGCAGTTCTTC | CSVVAGGAYNEQFF
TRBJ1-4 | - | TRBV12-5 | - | TGTGCTAGTGGTTTGGCTACAGGTGCAACTAATGAAAAACTGTTTTTT | CASGLATGATNEKLFF
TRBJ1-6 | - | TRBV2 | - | TGTGCCAGCAGCGGACCGGGAGGGGGGAGTTCACCCCTCCACTTT | CASSGPGGGSSPLHF
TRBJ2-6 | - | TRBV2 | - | TGTGCCAGCAGGACGAGCTCTGGGGCCAACGTCCTGACTTTC | CASRTSSGANVLTF
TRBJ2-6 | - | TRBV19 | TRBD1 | TGTGCCAGTAGTAAGGGACAGGAGTTTCAGAGCTCTGGGGCCAACGTCCTGACTTTC | CASSKGQEFQSSGANVLTF
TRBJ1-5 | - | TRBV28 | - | TGTGCCAGCTCCCAGAGCGGGGCCCAGTTCCTGAATCAGCCCCAGCATTTT | CASSQSGAQFLNQPQHF
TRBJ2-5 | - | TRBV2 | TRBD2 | TGTGCCAGCAGTGAAGAACGGGGAGGACTAGCGGGAGGATTGGAGACCCAGTACTTC | CASSEERGGLAGGLETQYF
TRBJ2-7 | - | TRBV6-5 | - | TGTGCCAGCAGTACCGGGTCTTACTACGAGCAGTACTTC | CASSTGSYYEQYF
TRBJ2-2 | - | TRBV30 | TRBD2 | TGTGCCTGGAGTGTAGCGGGAGGCGCGAACACCGGGGAGCTGTTTTTT | CAWSVAGGANTGELFF
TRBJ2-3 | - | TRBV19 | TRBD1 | TGTGCCAGTAGTATCACGACAGGGCCTAGGGGCACAGATACGCAGTATTTT | CASSITTGPRGTDTQYF
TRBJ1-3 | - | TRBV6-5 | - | TGTGCCAGCAGTTACTCGACTCTGGGGAGGAACACCATATATTTT | CASSYSTLGRNTIYF